A selection of T cell receptor beta chains follows, all from one sample in a study of Ad26.COV2.S vaccination and SARS-CoV-2 variants. Clones were read by immunoSEQ multiplex PCR, and TCRdb kept only the in-frame ones, dropping some. Altogether about 400,000 clones are present, around 92% being singletons, with the ten largest covering more than 1.5%. This material consisted of peripheral blood, taken in a trial of Ad26.COV2.S vaccine versus placebo. The receptors were sampled from a person aged 18-65 years who received the Ad26.COV2.S COVID-19 vaccine or a placebo. CDR3s include the opening cysteine and the closing phenylalanine or tryptophan. Fields, in order: V gene, clone size, D gene, J gene, CDR3 DNA, CDR3 protein. A D gene is named only where the DNA matches it firmly. Part of the rows lack a size; the others show once, few, many or a class for expanded clones.

V: TRBV9
size: .
D: TRBD1
J: TRBJ1-1
DNA: TGTGCCAGCAGCGCGAAACAGGGGGCGATGAACACTGAAGCTTTCTTT
CDR3: CASSAKQGAMNTEAFF

V: TRBV20-1
size: few
D: .
J: TRBJ1-1
DNA: TGCAGTGCTAGTAAAAACACTGAAGCTTTCTTT
CDR3: CSASKNTEAFF

V: TRBV11-3
size: .
D: .
J: TRBJ2-3
DNA: TGTGCCAGCAGCTTAGGGCATCTTGCAGATACGCAGTATTTT
CDR3: CASSLGHLADTQYF

V: TRBV11-2
size: once
D: .
J: TRBJ1-1
DNA: TGTGCCAGCAGCTTAGACATTTCCCCTACTAGTGCGCTGAAAGCTTTCTTT
CDR3: CASSLDISPTSALKAFF

V: TRBV7-9
size: .
D: TRBD1
J: TRBJ2-7
DNA: TGTGCCAGCAGCAACGGACAGGGGCATACCTACGAGCAGTACTTC
CDR3: CASSNGQGHTYEQYF

V: TRBV7-2
size: .
D: .
J: TRBJ2-7
DNA: TGTGCCAGCAGCTTAGCGCTAAGGTCGGGAGTAGAGCAGTACTTC
CDR3: CASSLALRSGVEQYF

V: TRBV27
size: .
D: TRBD1
J: TRBJ1-2
DNA: TGTGCCAGCAGTTTAGCGGGACAGGCCTATGGCTACACCTTC
CDR3: CASSLAGQAYGYTF

V: TRBV5-1
size: .
D: TRBD1
J: TRBJ2-3
DNA: TGCGCCAGCAGCTTGCAAGGGCAGGGGGCAGATACGCAGTATTTT
CDR3: CASSLQGQGADTQYF

V: TRBV18
size: .
D: .
J: TRBJ2-7
DNA: TGTGCCAGCTCATCGACAGGATACTCCTACGAGCAGTACTTC
CDR3: CASSSTGYSYEQYF

V: TRBV4-1
size: .
D: TRBD1
J: TRBJ1-2
DNA: TGCGCCAGCAGCCAAGATTTGGGACAGGGTGGCTACACCTTC
CDR3: CASSQDLGQGGYTF

V: TRBV7-2
size: .
D: .
J: TRBJ2-3
DNA: TGTGCCAGCAGCTTATTGGTTATCGCTAGCACAGATACGCAGTATTTT
CDR3: CASSLLVIASTDTQYF

V: TRBV29-1
size: once
D: TRBD1
J: TRBJ2-5
DNA: TGCAGCGTTCGGGACAGCCCTATGGAGACCCAGTACTTC
CDR3: CSVRDSPMETQYF

V: TRBV19
size: .
D: .
J: TRBJ1-1
DNA: TGTGCCAGTAGTATAAGAGGTCACACTGAAGCTTTCTTT
CDR3: CASSIRGHTEAFF

V: TRBV27
size: .
D: TRBD1
J: TRBJ1-2
DNA: TGTGCCAGCAGTCCCGACAGGGGGGGAGGTGGCTACACCTTC
CDR3: CASSPDRGGGGYTF

V: TRBV9
size: .
D: .
J: TRBJ1-2
DNA: TGTGCCAGCAGCGGCTATGGCTACACCTTC
CDR3: CASSGYGYTF

V: TRBV9
size: .
D: TRBD1
J: TRBJ1-1
DNA: TGTGCCAGCAGCGCGCACGGGGACAGGTTATTGAACACTGAAGCTTTCTTT
CDR3: CASSAHGDRLLNTEAFF

V: TRBV6-2/TRBV6-3
size: .
D: TRBD2
J: TRBJ2-7
DNA: TGTGCCAGCAGTTACCCCTTAGCGGGGGGGACCTCCTACGAGCAGTACTTC
CDR3: CASSYPLAGGTSYEQYF

V: TRBV19
size: .
D: .
J: TRBJ2-7
DNA: TGTGCCAGTACCCCCGGACCCAACTACGAGCAGTACTTC
CDR3: CASTPGPNYEQYF

V: TRBV11-2
size: .
D: TRBD1
J: TRBJ2-7
DNA: TGTGCCAGCAGCCCCTTTCGACAGGGCTACGAGCAGTACTTC
CDR3: CASSPFRQGYEQYF

V: TRBV4-3
size: .
D: TRBD2
J: TRBJ2-1
DNA: TGCGCCAGCAGCCAAGGGGTACTAGCGGGGAATGAGCAGTTCTTC
CDR3: CASSQGVLAGNEQFF

V: TRBV6-2/TRBV6-3
size: .
D: .
J: TRBJ1-2
DNA: TGTGCCAGCAGTTACCCAGCCCGGGCTAACTATGGCTACACCTTC
CDR3: CASSYPARANYGYTF

V: TRBV2
size: .
D: TRBD1
J: TRBJ2-7
DNA: TGTGCCAGCAGTTCCCAGGGGGCGCGGGACGAGCAGTACTTC
CDR3: CASSSQGARDEQYF

V: TRBV6-2/TRBV6-3
size: .
D: .
J: TRBJ1-5
DNA: TGTGCCAGCAGGTACACAGGAGACGGCCAGCCCCAGCATTTT
CDR3: CASRYTGDGQPQHF

V: TRBV9
size: .
D: .
J: TRBJ1-1
DNA: TGTGCCAGCAGCCCAATCGTAGGGAACACTGAAGCTTTCTTT
CDR3: CASSPIVGNTEAFF

V: TRBV7-2
size: few
D: .
J: TRBJ2-7
DNA: TGTGCCAGCAGCCCCGCGCTAGCCACAGCCTACGAGCAGTACTTC
CDR3: CASSPALATAYEQYF

V: TRBV30
size: .
D: TRBD1
J: TRBJ2-5
DNA: TGTGCCTGGAGCCTCAAACAGGGGGGACAAGAGACCCAGTACTTC
CDR3: CAWSLKQGGQETQYF

V: TRBV14
size: .
D: .
J: TRBJ1-4
DNA: TGTGCCAGCAGCCTCCGAACCCCGGATGAAAAACTGTTTTTT
CDR3: CASSLRTPDEKLFF

V: TRBV28
size: .
D: TRBD1
J: TRBJ1-1
DNA: TGTGCCAGCAGAGCTCAGGGGGACACTGAAGCTTTCTTT
CDR3: CASRAQGDTEAFF

V: TRBV3-1/TRBV3-2
size: .
D: TRBD2
J: TRBJ2-5
DNA: TGTGCCAGCAGCCAGTTGGTGTTAGCGGGGGGGCAAGAGACCCAGTACTTC
CDR3: CASSQLVLAGGQETQYF

V: TRBV27
size: .
D: .
J: TRBJ1-4
DNA: TGTGCCAGCAGTCTCAGGGGACTCGGTAATGAAAAACTGTTTTTT
CDR3: CASSLRGLGNEKLFF

V: TRBV6-2/TRBV6-3
size: once
D: TRBD1
J: TRBJ1-1
DNA: TGTGCCAGCAGTCCGACTCAGGGGGCAACTGAAGCTTTCTTT
CDR3: CASSPTQGATEAFF

V: TRBV3-1/TRBV3-2
size: .
D: TRBD2
J: TRBJ2-5
DNA: TGTGCCAGCAGCCAAGCGGGACTAGCTAAAGAGACCCAGTACTTC
CDR3: CASSQAGLAKETQYF